A single sample is the source of the 24 T cell receptor beta chains below, sequenced in a study of molecular identifiers for immune sequencing clone quantification. Each CDR3 protein gets one entry after TCRdb re-called the PCR reads with MiXCR. The sample yields about 640,000 distinct CDR3 sequences, 15% to 20% seen once. The material sequenced was naive CD8+ T cells from blood, with Jurkat cell RNA spiked in. Specified subset: FACS-sorted CD8+CD4-CCR7+CD45RA+ naive T cells. These receptor sequences come from a human donor in good health. Some libraries in this study had Jurkat cell RNA spiked in.

This clonotype was found many times. The J gene is TRBJ2-5, the V gene TRBV20-1; 8 bases match TRBD2. V lost 1 base and J lost 0; bases outside the gene matches: 10. Germline V CDR1 and CDR2: DFQATT, SNEGSKA (reference sequence). The CDR3 has 17 amino acids. Here the CDR3 DNA reads TGCAGTGCTAGAGGTCTCCTGGGTAGCGGGGACCAAGAGACCCAGTACTTC. Translated, it gives CSARGLLGSGDQETQYF.

The table lists this clonotype with many counts. This chain joins TRBV3-1 and TRBJ2-3; D might be TRBD2 (5 bases). This CDR3 region has 13 residues. V was clipped by 10 bases and J by 0 bases, with 11 bases between them. CDR1 LGHDT and CDR2 YNNKEL come from the germline V gene (reference sequence). This chain's CDR3 is CATEGTSTDTQYF. As DNA, the CDR3 is TGTGCCACCGAGGGAACTAGCACAGATACGCAGTATTTT.

Points on this clonotype: The missing conserved phenylalanine or tryptophan at the end of this CDR3 makes a read error likely. The V gene is TRBV12-3 or TRBV12-4, the J gene TRBJ2-7; the match to TRBD1 covers 8 bases. This CDR3 has 15 residues. CDR3 loop: CASSFPDRGVYGQYL. CDR3 nucleotide sequence: TGTGCCAGCAGTTTCCCCGACAGGGGAGTCTACGGGCAGTACCTC.

The sample holds many counts of this clonotype. The chain joins TRBV5-1 to TRBJ2-7; D perhaps matches TRBD1 (5 bases). The V gene's germline CDR1 is SGHRS and CDR2 YFSETQ. Trimming took off 0 bases at V and 2 bases at J, with 9 bases between the two ends. CDR3 length: 14 residues. In DNA, the CDR3 is TGCGCCAGCAGCTTGGAGCAGGGTGCCTACGAGCAGTACTTC. Its protein product is CASSLEQGAYEQYF.

Turning to this clonotype: Possible read error: a much larger clone is one base away. V is TRBV5-6 and J is TRBJ1-1; no definite D call. V gave up 4 bases and J gave up 3 bases, with 22 bases separating them. The CDR3 contains 17 residues. Germline CDR1 reads SGHDT; CDR2 reads YYEEEE. This CDR3 is CASSPESPPGVDTEAFF. CDR3 coding DNA: TGTGCCAGCAGCCCCGAATCTCCCCCCGGAGTGGACACTGAAGCTTTCTTT.

This clonotype was picked up many times. V and J are TRBV7-9 and TRBJ2-3, with 7 bases lining up with TRBD2. Trimming at V came to 3 bases and at J to 2 bases, leaving 8 bases not matched to a gene. Germline V gives CDR1 SEHNR, CDR2 FQNEAQ (reference sequence). The CDR3 consists of 16 residues. CDR3 DNA: TGTGCCAGCAGCTTTGGGCTAGCGGACATCACAGATACGCAGTATTTT. Amino acid sequence: CASSFGLADITDTQYF.

Only one count was recorded for this clonotype. It may be a read error: a sequence one base away is much more abundant. This chain uses TRBV30 with TRBJ2-2; D perhaps matches TRBD2 (5 bases). Trimming removed 4 bases from V and 4 bases from J, with 13 bases in between. This CDR3 is built from 14 residues. Germline V gene sequence: CDR1 GTSNPN, CDR2 SVGIG (reference sequence). The CDR3 reads CAWTASRFTGELFF. CDR3 DNA: TGTGCCTGGACAGCTAGCAGATTCACCGGGGAGCTGTTTTTT.

In the case of this clonotype: A much larger clone differs by one base, so this may be a read error. The rearrangement links TRBV7-6 to TRBJ1-1; no clear D. The CDR3 runs to 15 residues. Germline V gene lookup returns CDR1 SGHVS and CDR2 FNYEAQ. V was trimmed by 5 bases and J by 0 bases, leaving 13 bases between them. CDR3 region: CASSLGEGLNTEAFF. The CDR3 coding sequence is TGTGCCAGCAGCCTTGGGGAGGGTTTGAACACTGAAGCTTTCTTT.

This clonotype was seen repeatedly, ten times or more. The rearrangement joins TRBV28 to TRBJ1-4; TRBD1 agrees at 7 bases. From germline, CDR1 is MDHEN and CDR2 SYDVKM. The J segment lost 7 bases and the V segment lost 6 bases, leaving 11 bases of the junction unmatched. The CDR3 is made up of 15 amino acids. In nucleotides, the CDR3 is TGTGCCAGCAGCTGGAGGGGGCCAAACCGTGAAAAACTGTTTTTT. The encoded protein is CASSWRGPNREKLFF.

This clonotype was recorded at least ten times. The J gene is TRBJ2-3, the V gene TRBV12-3 or TRBV12-4, with 7 bases lining up with TRBD1. The CDR3 consists of 15 residues. Trimming removed 5 bases from V and 2 bases from J; junction bases left unmatched: 7. The DNA of the CDR3 is TGTGCCAGCAGTGGGGCTCAGGGGGTCACAGATACGCAGTATTTT. The encoded protein is CASSGAQGVTDTQYF.

Note on this clonotype: This could be a read error, since a much larger clone is one nucleotide away. This chain uses TRBV3-1 with TRBJ2-7; possibly TRBD1 for D (6 bases). The CDR3 runs 16 residues. Looked up from germline, CDR1 is LGHDT and CDR2 is YNNKEL (reference sequence). Trimming took 6 bases from V and 3 from J, leaving 21 bases between them. CDR3 loop: CASSTDRWTGDYEQYF. CDR3 nucleotides: TGTGCCAGCAGTACTGACAGGTGGACTGGGGACTACGAGCAGTACTTC.

This clonotype came up many times. The chain joins TRBV28 to TRBJ2-5; TRBD2 is a possible D gene (5 bases). The CDR3 consists of 14 residues. Germline lookup yields CDR1 MDHEN and CDR2 SYDVKM. Trimming took 5 bases from V and 4 from J, leaving 14 bases between them. CDR3 region: CASSEDWTTETQYF. DNA of the CDR3: TGTGCCAGCAGTGAGGACTGGACGACAGAGACCCAGTACTTC.

This clonotype was picked up many times. The chain employs TRBV20-1 and TRBJ2-3, with 9 bases that match TRBD2. The CDR3 has 15 amino acids. Per germline, CDR1 DFQATT and CDR2 SNEGSKA (reference sequence). Trimming took 6 bases from V and 6 from J; bases not matched to a gene: 13. CDR3 sequence (DNA): TGCAGTGCCCAAGTTTTAGCGGGGGTGGGGGATACGCAGTATTTT. It codes for CSAQVLAGVGDTQYF.

The sample holds many counts of this clonotype. The chain links TRBV2 to TRBJ2-5; TRBD2 aligns across 10 bases. Germline assignment: CDR1 SNHLY and CDR2 FYNNEI. The ends lost 7 bases at V and 5 bases at J; junction bases unmatched: 7. The CDR3 consists of 14 residues. The DNA for the CDR3 is TGTGCCAGCACCGTGCTAGCGGGAGTTGAGACCCAGTACTTC. It specifies CASTVLAGVETQYF.

V is TRBV6-2 or TRBV6-3 and J is TRBJ2-7; 7 nucleotides line up with TRBD1. The V and J ends lost 5 bases and 0 bases, in that order; junction bases with no gene match: 10. The CDR3 contains 16 residues. Per germline, CDR1 MNHEY and CDR2 SVGEGT. The CDR3 DNA reads TGTGCCAGCAGTGGAACCCCCGGGACAGCCTCCTACGAGCAGTACTTC. Its translation: CASSGTPGTASYEQYF.

Worth noting for this clonotype: This may be a read error: a much more frequent sequence differs by one nucleotide. The rearrangement joins TRBV30 to TRBJ1-1; the D is unclear. In germline, CDR1 is GTSNPN, CDR2 SVGIG (reference sequence). CDR3 size: 11 residues. Trimming cost V 4 bases and J 7 bases, with 10 bases left between them. This CDR3 is CAWTVHLEAFF. DNA for the CDR3: TGTGCCTGGACCGTGCACCTTGAAGCTTTCTTT.

This clonotype has a count of ten or more. The rearrangement uses TRBV28 and TRBJ1-1, with TRBD1 matching 8 bases. Trimming cost V 5 bases and J 7 bases; bases outside gene matches: 21. Germline assignment: CDR1 MDHEN and CDR2 SYDVKM. This CDR3 has 18 residues. The CDR3 coding sequence is TGTGCCAGCAGTATACCCGGCCCCGGGACAGGCTTCGTCGGTGAAGCTTTCTTT. Protein product: CASSIPGPGTGFVGEAFF. The variable domain in full, with the rest retrieved from reference TRBV28 and TRBJ1-1, is DVKVTQSSRYLVKRTGEKVFLECVQDMDHENMFWYRQDPGLGLRLIYFSYDVKMKEKGDIPEGYSVSREKKERFSLILESASTNQTSMYLCASSIPGPGTGFVGEAFFGQGTRLTVV.

This clonotype was seen ten or more times. This chain joins TRBV18 and TRBJ2-2; D is possibly TRBD1 (5 bases). In germline, CDR1 is KGHSH, CDR2 LQKENI. V lost 6 bases, J lost 3 bases, and 14 bases lay in between. This CDR3 is 15 amino acids long. DNA of the CDR3: TGTGCCAGCTCGCCAGGGTTGTCGGACACCGGGGAGCTGTTTTTT. Protein sequence: CASSPGLSDTGELFF. Variable domain in full (rest from reference TRBV18 and TRBJ2-2): NAGVMQNPRHLVRRRGQEARLRCSPMKGHSHVYWYRQLPEEGLKFMVYLQKENIIDESGMPKERFSAEFPKEGPSILRIQQVVRGDSAAYFCASSPGLSDTGELFFGEGSRLTVL.

This clonotype was counted many times. The CDR3 DNA follows: TGTGCCAGCAGTTACTCCAGCGGGAGGGCCCCCAATGAGCAGTTCTTC. Its translation: CASSYSSGRAPNEQFF. The gene calls are TRBV6-5 and TRBJ2-1; 10 positions match TRBD2. Germline lookup yields CDR1 MNHEY and CDR2 SVGAGI. The CDR3 has 16 residues. J lost 6 bases, V lost 0 bases, and 5 bases had no gene match.

This clonotype was recorded at least ten times. The rearrangement uses TRBV20-1 and TRBJ2-7; D ambiguous. Germline V gene lookup returns CDR1 DFQATT and CDR2 SNEGSKA (reference sequence). V lost 1 base and J lost 2, with 9 bases in between. The CDR3 runs 13 residues. This CDR3 is CSARAGSAYEQYF. CDR3 coding DNA: TGCAGTGCTAGAGCGGGTTCAGCCTACGAGCAGTACTTC.

The rearrangement uses TRBV2 and TRBJ1-3; 8 positions match TRBD1. Trimming removed 5 bases from V and 0 bases from J; junction bases left unmatched: 3. The germline gives CDR1 SNHLY, CDR2 FYNNEI. The CDR3 has 15 residues. Here the CDR3 reads CASSRTGRSGNTIYF. The CDR3 DNA reads TGTGCCAGCAGTCGGACAGGGCGCTCTGGAAACACCATATATTTT.

This clonotype was counted ten times or more. Written as DNA, the CDR3 is TGTGCCAGCAGAGTACACTCGTGGGGGGAGACCCAGTACTTC. Amino acids: CASRVHSWGETQYF. The rearrangement links TRBV6-2 or TRBV6-3 to TRBJ2-5; TRBD1 or TRBD2 may be the D gene (5 bases each). This CDR3 region has 14 residues. V dropped 6 bases and J dropped 5 bases, with 16 bases sitting between them. CDR1 is MNHEY and CDR2 is SVGEGT in the germline V gene.

This clonotype was found many times. CDR3 region: CAISQLGQGLNTEAFF. Written as DNA, the CDR3 is TGTGCCATCAGTCAACTAGGACAGGGGTTGAACACTGAAGCTTTCTTT. V gene TRBV10-3 combines with J gene TRBJ1-1; TRBD1 matches 9 bases. Per the germline V gene, CDR1 is ENHRY and CDR2 is SYGVKD. The V segment lost 5 bases and the J segment 0 bases; nucleotides outside the gene matches: 7. This CDR3 is 16 amino acids long.

Of note for this clonotype: It may be a read error: a sequence one base away is much more abundant. This chain links TRBV25-1 with TRBJ2-3; 9 bases map to TRBD1. V lost 4 bases, J lost 2 bases, and 10 bases stayed unmatched. This CDR3 is 17 amino acids long. Germline values: CDR1 MGHDK, CDR2 SYGVNS. CDR3 in amino acids: CASSGRDRVYNTDTQYF. CDR3 DNA sequence: TGTGCCAGCAGTGGGAGGGACAGGGTCTATAACACAGATACGCAGTATTTT.